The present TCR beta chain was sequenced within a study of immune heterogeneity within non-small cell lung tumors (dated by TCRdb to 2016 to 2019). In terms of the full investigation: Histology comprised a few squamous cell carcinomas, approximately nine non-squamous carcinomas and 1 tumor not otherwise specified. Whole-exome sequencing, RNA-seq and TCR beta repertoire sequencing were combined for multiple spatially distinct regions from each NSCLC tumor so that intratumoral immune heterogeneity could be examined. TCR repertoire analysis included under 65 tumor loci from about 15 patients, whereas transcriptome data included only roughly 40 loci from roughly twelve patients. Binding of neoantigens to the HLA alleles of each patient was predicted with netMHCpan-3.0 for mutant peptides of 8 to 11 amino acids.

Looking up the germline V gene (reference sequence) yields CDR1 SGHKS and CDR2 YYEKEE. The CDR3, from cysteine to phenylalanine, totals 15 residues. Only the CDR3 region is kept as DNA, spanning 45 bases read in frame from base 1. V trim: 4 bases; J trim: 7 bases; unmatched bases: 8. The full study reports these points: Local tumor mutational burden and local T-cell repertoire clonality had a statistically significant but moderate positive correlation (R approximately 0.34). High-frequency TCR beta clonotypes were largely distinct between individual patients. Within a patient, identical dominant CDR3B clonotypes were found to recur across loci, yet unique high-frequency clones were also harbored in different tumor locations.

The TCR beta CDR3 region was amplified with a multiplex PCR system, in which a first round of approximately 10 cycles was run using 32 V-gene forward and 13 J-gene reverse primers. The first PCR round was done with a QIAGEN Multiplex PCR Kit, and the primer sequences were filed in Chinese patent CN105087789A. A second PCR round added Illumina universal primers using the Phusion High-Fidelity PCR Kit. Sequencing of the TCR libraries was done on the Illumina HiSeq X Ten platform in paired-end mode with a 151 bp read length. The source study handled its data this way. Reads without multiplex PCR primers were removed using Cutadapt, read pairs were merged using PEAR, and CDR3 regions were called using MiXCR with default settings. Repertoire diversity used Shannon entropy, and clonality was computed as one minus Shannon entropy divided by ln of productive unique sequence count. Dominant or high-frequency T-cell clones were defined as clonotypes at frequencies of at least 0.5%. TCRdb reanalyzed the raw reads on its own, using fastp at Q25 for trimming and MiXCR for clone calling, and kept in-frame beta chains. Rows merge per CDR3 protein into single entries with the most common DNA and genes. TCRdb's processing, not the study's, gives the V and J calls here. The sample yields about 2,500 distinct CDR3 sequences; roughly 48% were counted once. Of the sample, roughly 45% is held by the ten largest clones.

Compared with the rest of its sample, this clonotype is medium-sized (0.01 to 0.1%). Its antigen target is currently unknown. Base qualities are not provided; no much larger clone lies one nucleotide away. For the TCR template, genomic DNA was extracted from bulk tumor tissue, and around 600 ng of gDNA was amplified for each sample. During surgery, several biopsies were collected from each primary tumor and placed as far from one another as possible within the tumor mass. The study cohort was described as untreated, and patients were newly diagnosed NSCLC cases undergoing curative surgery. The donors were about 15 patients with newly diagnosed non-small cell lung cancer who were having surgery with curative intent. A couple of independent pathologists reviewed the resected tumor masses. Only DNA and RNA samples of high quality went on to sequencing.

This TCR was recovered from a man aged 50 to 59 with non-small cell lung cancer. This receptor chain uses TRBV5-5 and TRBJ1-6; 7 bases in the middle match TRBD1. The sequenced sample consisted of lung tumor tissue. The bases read TGTGCCAGCAGCCCGTTTGAGGGGGCCAATTCACCCCTCCACTTT. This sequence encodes CASSPFEGANSPLHF.